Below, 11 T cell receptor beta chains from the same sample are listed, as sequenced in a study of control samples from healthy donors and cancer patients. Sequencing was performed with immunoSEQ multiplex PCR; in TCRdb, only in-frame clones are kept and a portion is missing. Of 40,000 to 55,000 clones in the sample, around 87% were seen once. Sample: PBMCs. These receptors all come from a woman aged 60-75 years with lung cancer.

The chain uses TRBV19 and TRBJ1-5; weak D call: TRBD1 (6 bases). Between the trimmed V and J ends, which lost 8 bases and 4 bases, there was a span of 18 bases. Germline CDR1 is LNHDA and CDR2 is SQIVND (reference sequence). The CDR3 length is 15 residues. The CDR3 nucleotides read TGTGCCAGTCAATCCCGGGACAACTTAAATCAGCCCCAGCATTTT. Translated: CASQSRDNLNQPQHF.

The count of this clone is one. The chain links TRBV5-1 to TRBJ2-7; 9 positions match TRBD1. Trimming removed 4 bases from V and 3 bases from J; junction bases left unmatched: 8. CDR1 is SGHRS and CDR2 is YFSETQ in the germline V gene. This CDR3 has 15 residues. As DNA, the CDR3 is TGCGCCAGCAGCCCACCCCCGGGACAGGGCTACGAGCAGTACTTC. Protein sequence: CASSPPPGQGYEQYF. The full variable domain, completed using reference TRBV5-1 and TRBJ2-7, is KAGVTQTPRYLIKTRGQQVTLSCSPISGHRSVSWYQQTPGQGLQFLFEYFSETQRNKGNFPGRFSGRQFSNSRSEMNVSTLELGDSALYLCASSPPPGQGYEQYFGPGTRLTVT.

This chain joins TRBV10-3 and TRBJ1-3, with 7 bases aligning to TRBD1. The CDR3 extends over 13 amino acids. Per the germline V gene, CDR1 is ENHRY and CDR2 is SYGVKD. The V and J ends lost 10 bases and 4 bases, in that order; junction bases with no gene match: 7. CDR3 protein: CANGDRAGNTIYF. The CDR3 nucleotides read TGTGCCAACGGCGACAGGGCCGGAAACACCATATATTTT.

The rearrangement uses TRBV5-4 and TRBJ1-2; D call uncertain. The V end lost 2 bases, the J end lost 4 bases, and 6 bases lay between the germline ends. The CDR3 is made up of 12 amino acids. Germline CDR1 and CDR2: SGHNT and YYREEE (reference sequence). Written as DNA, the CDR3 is TGTGCCAGCAGCTTTCGAGGCTATGGCTACACCTTC. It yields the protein CASSFRGYGYTF. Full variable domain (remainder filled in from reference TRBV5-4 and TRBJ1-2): ETGVTQSPTHLIKTRGQQVTLRCSSQSGHNTVSWYQQALGQGPQFIFQYYREEENGRGNFPPRFSGLQFPNYSSELNVNALELDDSALYLCASSFRGYGYTFGSGTRLTVV.

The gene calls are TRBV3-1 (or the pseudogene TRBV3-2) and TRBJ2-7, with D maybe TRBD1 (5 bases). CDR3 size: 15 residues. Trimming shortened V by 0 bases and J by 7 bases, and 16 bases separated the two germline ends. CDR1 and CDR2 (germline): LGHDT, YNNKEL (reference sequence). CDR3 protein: CASSQDSVYDREQYF. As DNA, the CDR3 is TGTGCCAGCAGCCAAGATTCCGTTTACGACAGAGAGCAGTACTTC.

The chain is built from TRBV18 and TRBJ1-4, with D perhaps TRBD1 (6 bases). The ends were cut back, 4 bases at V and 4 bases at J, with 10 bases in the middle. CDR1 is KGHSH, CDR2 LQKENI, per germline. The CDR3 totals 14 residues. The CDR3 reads CASSLGAGNEKLFF. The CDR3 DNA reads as TGTGCCAGCTCACTGGGGGCTGGTAATGAAAAACTGTTTTTT.

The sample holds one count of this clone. In DNA, the CDR3 is TGCAGCGTCGGGGCCACCCCAGCAAGCGAGCAGTACTTC. Translating it yields CSVGATPASEQYF. This sequence joins TRBV29-1 and TRBJ2-7; either TRBD1 or TRBD2 may fit D (5 bases each). The CDR3 sequence is 13 residues long. Per the germline V gene, CDR1 is SQVTM and CDR2 is ANQGSEA. Trimming pared 6 bases from V and 6 bases from J, leaving 18 bases between.

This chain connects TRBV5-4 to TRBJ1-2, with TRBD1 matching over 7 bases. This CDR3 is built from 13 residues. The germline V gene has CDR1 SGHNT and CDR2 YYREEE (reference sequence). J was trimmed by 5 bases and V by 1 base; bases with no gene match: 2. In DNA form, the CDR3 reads TGTGCCAGCAGCTTGTCACAGGGGTATGGCTACACCTTC. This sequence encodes CASSLSQGYGYTF.

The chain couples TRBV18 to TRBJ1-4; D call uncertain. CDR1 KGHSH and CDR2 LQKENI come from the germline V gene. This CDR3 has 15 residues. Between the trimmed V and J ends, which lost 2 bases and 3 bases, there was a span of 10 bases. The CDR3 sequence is CASSPGANPNEKLFF. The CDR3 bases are TGTGCCAGCTCACCAGGCGCTAACCCTAATGAAAAACTGTTTTTT.

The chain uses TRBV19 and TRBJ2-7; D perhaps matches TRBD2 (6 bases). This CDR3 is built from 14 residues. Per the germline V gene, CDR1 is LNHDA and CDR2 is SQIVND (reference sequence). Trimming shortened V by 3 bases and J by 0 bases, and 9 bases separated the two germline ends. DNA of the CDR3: TGTGCCAGTAGTATTGCTAGCGACTCCTACGAGCAGTACTTC. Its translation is CASSIASDSYEQYF.

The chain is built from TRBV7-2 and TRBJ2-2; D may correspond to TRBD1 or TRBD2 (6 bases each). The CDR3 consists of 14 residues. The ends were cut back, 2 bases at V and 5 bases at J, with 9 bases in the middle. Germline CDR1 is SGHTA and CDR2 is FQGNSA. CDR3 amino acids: CASSLQGRTGELFF. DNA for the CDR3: TGTGCCAGCAGCTTACAGGGGAGGACCGGGGAGCTGTTTTTT.